This T cell receptor (beta chain) was obtained from a study of CD8+ T cells in alopecia areata. Overall study: It was oral tofacitinib, at 5 to 10 mg twice daily, that treated patients received. Findings and limits, study-wide: Clonality was higher in lesional than normal scalp, especially in alopecia totalis/universalis.

Losses at the gene ends were 0 bases for V and 8 bases for J; bases not matched to a gene: 4. Germline CDR1 MNHEY, CDR2 SVGAGI. The CDR3 runs to 15 residues. Treatment here: oral pan-JAK inhibitor, 5-10 mg twice daily. Lesional scalp tissue (obtained by punch biopsy) and peripheral blood were collected from alopecia areata patients. Cell sorting was applied to PBMCs, and CD4+ and CD8+ T cells were collected. Following RNA extraction, reverse transcription yielded cDNA that acted as the sequencing template. Clones were read by immunoSEQ multiplex PCR, and TCRdb kept only the in-frame ones, dropping some. The repertoire has some 200,000 clones, 43% of them found once; the top ten carry 2% to 3%. On this clone: Its target is unknown.

The specimen was CD4+ T cells sorted from blood, collected at approximately week 39, from a patient treated with tofacitinib. This chain connects TRBV6-5 to TRBJ2-1; 10 nucleotides match TRBD2. The clonotype originates from a human donor with alopecia areata. The CDR3, as DNA: TGTGCCAGCAGTTACTCGATCGGGACTAGCGATGAGCAGTTCTTC. It encodes CASSYSIGTSDEQFF.